This T cell receptor (beta chain) was sequenced in a study of blood T cells in healthy people across ages. Trimming cost V 7 bases and J 3 bases, with 16 bases left between them. CDR3 size: 15 residues. Germline assignment: CDR1 SGHRS and CDR2 YFSETQ. Whole-study results and caveats: The study could not conclusively compare naive and antigen-experienced cells, given its unsorted PBMCs.

A remark on this clonotype: Its antigen is as yet unknown.

Combining a sample-barcoded 5' primer with a J-beta primer mix, a second PCR ran for roughly 7 to 12 cycles. TCRdb recomputed calls from the 5' RACE reads with MiXCR, one row per CDR3 protein. This sample has approximately 780,000 distinct CDR3 sequences, with about 26% found just once. This same sample was also taken into another study, of T cells of mothers and their children.

V and J are TRBV5-1 and TRBJ2-2; D is perhaps TRBD2 (5 bases). The TCR comes from a boy aged 5 to 17 in good health. The sample was blood. The chain's CDR3 is CASLEGVSDTGELFF. DNA for the CDR3: TGCGCCAGCCTCGAGGGCGTTTCGGACACCGGGGAGCTGTTTTTT.